These T cell receptor beta chains were read from a single sample in a study of CXCR3-negative and CXCR3-positive naive CD8 T cells. TCRdb reanalyzed the 5' RACE reads and collapses them to one entry per CDR3 protein, without DNA. The sample data list fewer than 80,000 distinct CDR3 sequences. The sequenced sample was naive CXCR3- CD8+ T cells from blood. These receptors were taken from a human donor in good health. Some clones in this sample may be carry-over from other donors' samples. The CDR3 runs from the conserved cysteine through the conserved F or W. Fields, in order: CDR3 protein, CDR3 length, J gene, V gene.

CDR3: CASSPGGGPYEQYF
length: 14
J: TRBJ2-7
V: TRBV14

CDR3: CASSEGTGGPDTQYF
length: 15
J: TRBJ2-3
V: TRBV25-1

CDR3: CASSQASGGNNEQFF
length: 15
J: TRBJ2-1
V: TRBV7-8

CDR3: CSVYGTGDTEAFF
length: 13
J: TRBJ1-1
V: TRBV29-1

CDR3: CASSQDEGTYNEQFF
length: 15
J: TRBJ2-1
V: TRBV4-3

CDR3: CASSLTGAPTNYGYTF
length: 16
J: TRBJ1-2
V: TRBV7-3

CDR3: CASSLDRGITDTQYF
length: 15
J: TRBJ2-3
V: TRBV28

CDR3: CSVDFAGELFF
length: 11
J: TRBJ2-2
V: TRBV29-1

CDR3: CSVVGKNYNEQFF
length: 13
J: TRBJ2-1
V: TRBV29-1

CDR3: CASSPRSSNQPQHF
length: 14
J: TRBJ1-5
V: TRBV28

CDR3: CSARDVAGERYNEQFF
length: 16
J: TRBJ2-1
V: TRBV20-1

CDR3: CASSLGEGGYEQYF
length: 14
J: TRBJ2-7
V: TRBV11-2

CDR3: CASSLEGTNTGELFF
length: 15
J: TRBJ2-2
V: TRBV5-1

CDR3: CASSARTGSNEQFF
length: 14
J: TRBJ2-1
V: TRBV7-9

CDR3: CSARDPRGTEQFF
length: 13
J: TRBJ2-1
V: TRBV20-1

CDR3: CASSLPGLDQPQHF
length: 14
J: TRBJ1-5
V: TRBV7-8

CDR3: CASSQGSTGAYEQYF
length: 15
J: TRBJ2-7
V: TRBV4-2

CDR3: CSVEALGTPYNEQFF
length: 15
J: TRBJ2-1
V: TRBV29-1

CDR3: CSAREPRSYEQYF
length: 13
J: TRBJ2-7
V: TRBV20-1

CDR3: CASSSWPVYNEQFF
length: 14
J: TRBJ2-1
V: TRBV6-2/TRBV6-3

CDR3: CASSLGWGLKGSTEAFF
length: 17
J: TRBJ1-1
V: TRBV5-1

CDR3: CATSESLPGTGSYEQYF
length: 17
J: TRBJ2-7
V: TRBV15

CDR3: CASSFLGNEQFF
length: 12
J: TRBJ2-1
V: TRBV28

CDR3: CASRPQQGASYGYTF
length: 15
J: TRBJ1-2
V: TRBV6-5

CDR3: CASSQERRTDTQYF
length: 14
J: TRBJ2-3
V: TRBV4-3

CDR3: CASSQDLAGGNEQYF
length: 15
J: TRBJ2-7
V: TRBV4-3

CDR3: CATAGEGNQPQHF
length: 13
J: TRBJ1-5
V: TRBV15

CDR3: CASSQAGNSYEQYF
length: 14
J: TRBJ2-7
V: TRBV14

CDR3: CAWGPGQGTDTQYF
length: 14
J: TRBJ2-3
V: TRBV30

CDR3: CASSYPDRSSYEQYF
length: 15
J: TRBJ2-7
V: TRBV12-3/TRBV12-4

CDR3: CASSFGPAYEQYF
length: 13
J: TRBJ2-7
V: TRBV7-9

CDR3: CASGLDRERYEQFF
length: 14
J: TRBJ2-1
V: TRBV12-5